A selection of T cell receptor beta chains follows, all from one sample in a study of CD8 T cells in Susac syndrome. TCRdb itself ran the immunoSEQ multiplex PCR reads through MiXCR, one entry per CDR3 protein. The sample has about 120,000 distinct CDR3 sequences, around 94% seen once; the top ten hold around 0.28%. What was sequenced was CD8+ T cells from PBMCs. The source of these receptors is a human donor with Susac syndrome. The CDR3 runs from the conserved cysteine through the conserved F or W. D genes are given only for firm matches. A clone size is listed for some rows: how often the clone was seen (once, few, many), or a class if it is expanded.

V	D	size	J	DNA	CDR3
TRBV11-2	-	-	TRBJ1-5	TGTGCCAGCATGAGGGGCTACAATCAGCCCCAGCATTTT	CASMRGYNQPQHF
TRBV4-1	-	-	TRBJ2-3	TGCGCCAGCAGCCCTCGTGCAGACCTCACAGATACGCAGTATTTT	CASSPRADLTDTQYF
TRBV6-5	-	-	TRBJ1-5	TGTGCCAGTAGGGCGGGGGCCAATCAGCCCCAGCATTTT	CASRAGANQPQHF
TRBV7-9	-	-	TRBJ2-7	TGTGCCAGCAGCTTAGGGTCCCTCGAGCAGTACTTC	CASSLGSLEQYF
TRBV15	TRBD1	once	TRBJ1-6	TGTGCCACCAGCATTGAACAGGGGGCAGGGAATTCACCCCTCCACTTT	CATSIEQGAGNSPLHF
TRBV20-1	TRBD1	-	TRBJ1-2	TGCAGTGCTAGAGGGATAAGTCAAGGGGGCCCTTCCTATGGCTACACCTTC	CSARGISQGGPSYGYTF
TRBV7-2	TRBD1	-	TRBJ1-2	TGTGCCAGCAGCTTATTAGGACAGGGTGCCTCTAACTATGGCTACACCTTC	CASSLLGQGASNYGYTF
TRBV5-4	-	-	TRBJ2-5	TGTGCCAGCAGCTTTTTCACGGGAGAGACCCAGTACTTC	CASSFFTGETQYF
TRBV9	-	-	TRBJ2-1	TGTGCCAGCGGCATCTCCTACAATGAGCAGTTCTTC	CASGISYNEQFF
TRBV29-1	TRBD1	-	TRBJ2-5	TGCAGCGTTGAAGGGGGGACAGGCCGTGGAGAGACCCAGTACTTC	CSVEGGTGRGETQYF
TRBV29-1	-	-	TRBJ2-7	TGCAGCGTTGAATTGGCAGCCGAAGACTACGAGCAGTACTTC	CSVELAAEDYEQYF
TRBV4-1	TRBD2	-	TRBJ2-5	TGCGCCAGCAGCCAAGTTGATGCGGGACTAGAGCTTCAAGAGACCCAGTACTTC	CASSQVDAGLELQETQYF
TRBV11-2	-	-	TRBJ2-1	TGTGCCAGCAGCTTAGTAGGGAACTCCTACAATGAGCAGTTCTTC	CASSLVGNSYNEQFF
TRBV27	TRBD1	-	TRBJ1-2	TGTGCCAGCAGTCTTAGAAGACAGGGGTTATATGGCTACACCTTC	CASSLRRQGLYGYTF
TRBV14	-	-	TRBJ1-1	TGTGCCAGCAGCCAAGAGGGGGCCTTGGGCACTGAAGCTTTCTTT	CASSQEGALGTEAFF
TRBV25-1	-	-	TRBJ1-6	TGTGCCAGCAGTGAAGGGTCGGGCGTCCCCCTCCACTTT	CASSEGSGVPLHF
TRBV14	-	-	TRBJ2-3	TGTGCCAGCAGCCAAGCCACCGGGACCACTTTCACAGATACGCAGTATTTT	CASSQATGTTFTDTQYF
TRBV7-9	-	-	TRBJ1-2	TGTGCCAGCAGCTTTTTGGCAGGGGATCGAGATGGCTACACCTTC	CASSFLAGDRDGYTF
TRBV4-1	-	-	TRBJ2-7	TGCGCCAGCAGTGAGATGGGGCTCCTCTCCTACGAGCAGTACTTC	CASSEMGLLSYEQYF
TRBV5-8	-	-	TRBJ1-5	TGTGCCAGCAGCTTGGTTCGACTTAGTAGCAATCAGCCCCAGCATTTT	CASSLVRLSSNQPQHF
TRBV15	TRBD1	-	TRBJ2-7	TGTGCCACCAGCAGTGCCGGGACAGGGGCCGAGCAGTACTTC	CATSSAGTGAEQYF
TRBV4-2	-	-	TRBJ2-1	TGTGCCAGCAGCCAGGGCGGGGCCCACAATGAGCAGTTCTTC	CASSQGGAHNEQFF
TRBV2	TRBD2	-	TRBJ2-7	TGTGCCAGCACGCTAGCGGGGCCGTACGAGCAGTACTTC	CASTLAGPYEQYF
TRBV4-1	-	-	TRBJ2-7	TGCGCCAGCAGCCAAGCCCCCCTAGGCGGCGAGCAGTACTTC	CASSQAPLGGEQYF
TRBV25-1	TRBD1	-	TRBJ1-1	TGTGCCAGCAGTGAACCAGACAGGGGAACTGAAGCTTTCTTT	CASSEPDRGTEAFF
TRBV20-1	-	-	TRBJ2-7	TGCAGTGCTAGAGACAGGAACTTAGGCTACGAGCAGTACTTC	CSARDRNLGYEQYF
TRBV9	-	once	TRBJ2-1	TGTGCCAGCAGCGACGACCCGGGGCCGCAGTTCTTC	CASSDDPGPQFF
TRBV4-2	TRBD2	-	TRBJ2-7	TGTGCCAGCAGCCAAGAACGTCCCATAAGCGGGGGGCTCTCCTACGAGCAGTACTTC	CASSQERPISGGLSYEQYF
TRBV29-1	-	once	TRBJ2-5	TGCAGCGTTGAAGAAGGCCGTTTAGAGACCCAGTACTTC	CSVEEGRLETQYF
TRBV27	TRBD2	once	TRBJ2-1	TGTGCCAGCAGTTTCGGGACTAGCGGGGGGCGGAATGAGCAGTTCTTC	CASSFGTSGGRNEQFF
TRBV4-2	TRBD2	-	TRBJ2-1	TGTGCCAGCAGCCAAGAACCGGCGGGGGGGAACAATGAGCAGTTCTTC	CASSQEPAGGNNEQFF
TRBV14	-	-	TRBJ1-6	TGTGCCAGCAGCCAAGATATCGGGGTAAATTCACCCCTCCACTTT	CASSQDIGVNSPLHF
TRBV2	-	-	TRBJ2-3	TGTGCCAGCAGTGAAGCGGCCCCAGATACGCAGTATTTT	CASSEAAPDTQYF
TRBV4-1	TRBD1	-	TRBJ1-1	TGCGCCAGCAGCCTTGGACAGGGTCTCAACAAGGCTGAAGCTTTCTTT	CASSLGQGLNKAEAFF
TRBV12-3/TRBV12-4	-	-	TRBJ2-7	TGTGCCAGCAGTTTAGGCCAGATGAACTACGAGCAGTACTTC	CASSLGQMNYEQYF
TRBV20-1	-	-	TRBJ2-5	TGCAGTGCTAGAGATGTAGGGGGGGCGGGAGAGACCCAGTACTTC	CSARDVGGAGETQYF
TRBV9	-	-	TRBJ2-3	TGTGCCAGCAGCTACCGGGGGGCCCCGACATCAGATACGCAGTATTTT	CASSYRGAPTSDTQYF
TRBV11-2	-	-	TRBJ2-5	TGTGCCAGCAGCTTAGAGTTTGAGACCCAGTACTTC	CASSLEFETQYF
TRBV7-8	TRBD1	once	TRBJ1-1	TGTGCCAGCAGACACCCCGAGACAGGGTCGAACACTGAAGCTTTCTTT	CASRHPETGSNTEAFF
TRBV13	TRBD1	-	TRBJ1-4	TGTGCCAGCAGCTCCTTCGGGACAGGGGATGAAAAACTGTTTTTT	CASSSFGTGDEKLFF
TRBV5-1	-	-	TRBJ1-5	TGCGCCAGCAGCCCGGAGGGTAGTAGCAATCAGCCCCAGCATTTT	CASSPEGSSNQPQHF
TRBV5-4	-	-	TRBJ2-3	TGTGCCAGCAGCTTGCGGGGGGCCGTCACAGATACGCAGTATTTT	CASSLRGAVTDTQYF
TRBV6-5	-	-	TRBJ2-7	TGTGCCAGCAGTTACTCGAGATTGGGGCTCGAGCAGTACTTC	CASSYSRLGLEQYF
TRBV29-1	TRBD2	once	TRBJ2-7	TGCAGCGTGGCCCGGGGGGGTAGGGGACCCGAAAACCTCTCCTACGAGCAGTACTTC	CSVARGGRGPENLSYEQYF
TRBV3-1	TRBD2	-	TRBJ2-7	TGTGCCAGCAGCCAAGAAGGGAGGGGATCCTACGAGCAGTACTTC	CASSQEGRGSYEQYF
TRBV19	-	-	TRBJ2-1	TGTGCCAGTAGTATTTGGGCAGCGAATGAGCAGTTCTTC	CASSIWAANEQFF
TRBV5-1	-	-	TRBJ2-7	TGCGCCAGCAGCTTGGTGTCTGGACAGAACTACGAGCAGTACTTC	CASSLVSGQNYEQYF